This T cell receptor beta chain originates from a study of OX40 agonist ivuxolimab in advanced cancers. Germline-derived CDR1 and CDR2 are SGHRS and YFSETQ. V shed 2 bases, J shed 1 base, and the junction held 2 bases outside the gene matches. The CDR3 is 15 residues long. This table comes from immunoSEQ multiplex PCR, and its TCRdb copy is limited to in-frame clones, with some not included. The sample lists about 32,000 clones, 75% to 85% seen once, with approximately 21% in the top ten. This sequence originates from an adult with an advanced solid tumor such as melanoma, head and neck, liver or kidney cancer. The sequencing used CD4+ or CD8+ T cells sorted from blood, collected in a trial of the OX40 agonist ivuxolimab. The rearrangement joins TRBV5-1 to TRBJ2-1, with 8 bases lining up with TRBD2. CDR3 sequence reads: CASSFREGSYNEQFF. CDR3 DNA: TGCGCCAGCAGCTTCCGGGAGGGGTCCTACAATGAGCAGTTCTTC.